A single sample gave rise to the 3 T cell receptor beta chains below, sequenced in a study of identical twins. MiXCR was run by TCRdb on the 5' RACE reads, yielding one entry per CDR3 protein. The sample records about 550,000 distinct CDR3 sequences, about a fifth being singletons. These same records also appear under a second study, on yellow fever vaccine responses in identical twins.

Sequenced: CD4+ T cells sorted from blood. These receptors were taken from a woman between 18 and 29 years old in good health.

The V gene is TRBV4-1, the J gene TRBJ1-6; D is unclear. CDR1 is MGHRA and CDR2 is YSYEKL in the germline V gene. This CDR3 is built from 16 residues. V lost 2 bases and J lost 12, with 20 bases in between. CDR3 amino acids: CASSQLLVAGSLPLHF. The CDR3 DNA sequence: TGCGCCAGCAGCCAACTATTAGTGGCGGGAAGTTTACCCCTCCACTTT.

V gene TRBV6-5 combines with J gene TRBJ2-3; 11 bases are a match to TRBD2. The V and J ends lost 1 base and 1 base, in that order; junction bases with no gene match: 7. The CDR3 has 18 amino acids. Per germline, CDR1 MNHEY and CDR2 SVGAGI. CDR3 nucleotides: TGTGCCAGCAGTTACTTGATGACTAGCGGGATCGGCACAGATACGCAGTATTTT. This sequence encodes CASSYLMTSGIGTDTQYF.

J is TRBJ2-1 and V is TRBV25-1, with TRBD1 as a possible D gene (7 bases). CDR3 length: 16 amino acids. From germline, CDR1 is MGHDK and CDR2 SYGVNS. V lost 3 bases and J 6 bases, leaving 18 bases between the germline ends. As DNA, the CDR3 is TGTGCCAGCAGTGACCCGCAGGGGGGTGGCGGCAATGAGCAGTTCTTC. This codes for CASSDPQGGGGNEQFF.